Shown below are 12 T cell receptor beta chains from a single sample sequenced in a study of T and B cells in COVID-19 patients (dated by TCRdb to 2020 to 2021). TRB repertoires were amplified using 250-500 ng of genomic DNA isolated from blood. Sequenced on an Illumina MiSeq. TRB rearrangements were amplified by multiplex PCR with BIOMED2 TRB-A/B primer pools. The public reads were run again by TCRdb, first through fastp at Q25 and then through MiXCR, and only productive beta chains were kept. Under each unique CDR3 protein, matching rows form one entry showing the most common genes and DNA. The sample table contains about 11,000 distinct CDR3 sequences; only one count was recorded for 33% of them. The ten largest clones represent 18% of the sample. Specimen: blood. The receptors originated from a human donor with active COVID-19.

This clonotype ranks as medium-sized. The chain joins TRBV5-5 to TRBJ2-3; D is perhaps TRBD2 (6 bases). This CDR3 has 16 amino acids. V was pared by 6 bases and J by 0 bases, with 17 bases between. Germline V gene lookup returns CDR1 SGHKS and CDR2 YYEKEE (reference sequence). The CDR3 loop is CASTPGTGASTDTQYF. CDR3 in DNA: TGTGCCAGCACGCCCGGGACTGGCGCTAGCACAGATACGCAGTATTTT.

This clonotype came up a few times. CDR3 bases: TGTGCCACCCTCAAAAAGGACCCGGGCGGGAGGTTTTTT. Translating gives CATLKKDPGGRFF. The V call is TRBV6-1, the J call TRBJ2-2, with 7 bases lining up with TRBD2. The CDR3 is 13 amino acids. V lost 10 bases, J lost 16 bases, and 18 bases stayed unmatched. Per germline, CDR1 MNHNS and CDR2 SASEGT.

Sample share makes this clonotype medium-sized. The chain recombines TRBV15 with TRBJ2-5, with TRBD2 matching 8 bases. V shed 0 bases, J shed 4 bases, and the junction held 1 base outside the gene matches. CDR1 is LNHNV, CDR2 YYDKDF, per germline (reference sequence). CDR3 length equals 14 residues. CDR3 residues: CATSRDRGGETQYF. Written as DNA, the CDR3 is TGTGCCACCAGCAGAGATCGGGGGGGAGAGACCCAGTACTTC. Full variable domain (rest looked up from reference TRBV15 and TRBJ2-5): DAMVIQNPRYQVTQFGKPVTLSCSQTLNHNVMYWYQQKSSQAPKLLFHYYDKDFNNEADTPDNFQSRRPNTSFCFLDIRSPGLGDTAMYLCATSRDRGGETQYFGPGTRLLVL.

The V call is TRBV20-1, the J call TRBJ2-3; D remains ambiguous. The germline gives CDR1 DFQATT, CDR2 SNEGSKA (reference sequence). Deletions cut 1 base from V and 4 bases from J, with 12 bases between. The CDR3 covers 14 residues. The CDR3 reads CSARGGSGADTQYF. The CDR3 DNA follows: TGCAGTGCTAGAGGGGGAAGTGGAGCAGATACGCAGTATTTT.

J is TRBJ1-6 and V is TRBV6-5, with D possibly being TRBD1 (5 bases). This CDR3 contains 18 residues. Trimming removed 0 bases from V and 7 bases from J, with 19 bases in between. Germline assignment: CDR1 MNHEY and CDR2 SVGAGI. The CDR3 spells CASSYSRTYTGTNSPLHF. As DNA, the CDR3 is TGTGCCAGCAGTTACTCGCGGACATACACTGGAACGAATTCACCCCTCCACTTT.

V and J are TRBV28 and TRBJ1-1; TRBD1 is a possible D gene (6 bases). Germline CDR1 is MDHEN and CDR2 is SYDVKM. The CDR3 is 13 residues long. The V and J ends lost 10 bases and 7 bases respectively, with 19 bases between them. CDR3 sequence reads: CAIFTPGQFEAFF. CDR3 sequence (DNA): TGTGCCATCTTTACCCCAGGACAGTTTGAAGCTTTCTTT.

By share, this clonotype ranks as medium-sized. The chain uses TRBV19 and TRBJ2-1; no definite D call. Germline V gene sequence: CDR1 LNHDA, CDR2 SQIVND (reference sequence). The CDR3 runs to 14 residues. Trimming pared 7 bases from V and 7 bases from J, leaving 17 bases between. CDR3 residues: CASTPNPDWNEQFF. DNA for the CDR3: TGTGCCAGTACGCCGAACCCCGATTGGAATGAGCAGTTCTTC.

This chain uses TRBV24-1 with TRBJ1-1, with 7 bases aligning to TRBD1. The CDR3 extends over 14 amino acids. In germline, CDR1 is KGHDR, CDR2 SFDVKD. J was trimmed by 0 bases and V by 7 bases; bases with no gene match: 4. The CDR3 here is CATRNRGMNTEAFF. The CDR3 nucleotides read TGTGCCACCAGAAACAGGGGAATGAACACTGAAGCTTTCTTT.

This clonotype is medium-sized by share. This chain links TRBV30 with TRBJ2-7; perhaps D is TRBD1 or TRBD2 (5 bases each). This CDR3 contains 15 residues. V gave up 4 bases and J gave up 1 base, with 17 bases separating them. Germline assignment: CDR1 GTSNPN and CDR2 SVGIG (reference sequence). The CDR3 loop reads CAWKRRGTDSYEQYF. DNA for the CDR3: TGTGCCTGGAAACGCCGAGGGACGGATTCCTACGAGCAGTACTTC.

A note on this clonotype: A junction boundary mismatches the germline segment, possibly from a read error. V and J are TRBV5-6 and TRBJ2-5; 7 bases line up with TRBD1. The CDR3 consists of 14 residues. The V gene's germline CDR1 is SGHDT and CDR2 YYEEEE. CDR3 residues: CTSSPGQPQETQYF. CDR3 nucleotides: TGCACCAGCAGCCCGGGACAGCCTCAAGAGACCCAGTACTTC.

This clonotype appeared a few times. The rearrangement joins TRBV20-1 to TRBJ2-7; no clear D. CDR1 is DFQATT and CDR2 is SNEGSKA in the germline V gene (reference sequence). Trimming left V 6 bases short and J 2 bases short, with 11 bases between. CDR3 size: 12 residues. The CDR3 nucleotides read TGCAGTGCCGCAGGCTCTGCCTACGAGCAGTACTTC. Translation gives CSAAGSAYEQYF.

The CDR3 coding sequence is TGTGCCAGCGTAGACAGGGTCTACGAGCAGTACTTC. It codes for CASVDRVYEQYF. The genes are TRBV6-2 or TRBV6-3 and TRBJ2-7, with TRBD1 matching over 7 bases. J was trimmed by 3 bases and V by 8 bases; bases with no gene match: 4. Per germline, CDR1 MNHEY and CDR2 SVGEGT. The CDR3 runs 12 residues.